This is a list of T cell receptor beta chains from one sample in a study of CD8+ T cells in alopecia areata. Clones were sequenced by immunoSEQ multiplex PCR, and TCRdb holds only the in-frame ones, with some missing. The sample has more than 90,000 clones; just under 60% are singletons. The input for sequencing was CD8+ T cells sorted from blood, taken at approximately week 60, from a patient treated with tofacitinib. These receptors all come from a human donor with alopecia areata. Both conserved end residues are part of each CDR3. A D gene is named only where the DNA matches it firmly. Clone size is given for some rows only: seen once, a few or many times, or a class if the clone is expanded.

clone_size,j_call,d_call,v_call,cdr3_nt,cdr3_aa
few,TRBJ2-7,NA,TRBV5-1,TGCGCCAGCAGCTTCCGGGTATCCTACGAGCAGTACTTC,CASSFRVSYEQYF
NA,TRBJ2-7,TRBD1,TRBV19,TGTGCCAGTAGTTGGGCGGGACAGGGGCACTACGAGCAGTACTTC,CASSWAGQGHYEQYF
few,TRBJ1-2,NA,TRBV10-2,TGCGCCAGCAGTGTGGCTCGAGGAGATGGCTACACCTTC,CASSVARGDGYTF
NA,TRBJ2-3,NA,TRBV7-9,TGTGCCAGCAGCCTACGCCGAGTCCCTTCTAGCACAGATACGCAGTATTTT,CASSLRRVPSSTDTQYF
NA,TRBJ1-1,TRBD1,TRBV7-9,TGTGCCAGCAGCCTCGGGACAGGGGAGTTGGGCACTGAAGCTTTCTTT,CASSLGTGELGTEAFF
NA,TRBJ2-7,NA,TRBV5-1,TGCGCCAGCAGCTTAATCGGACCGCATATTCCCTACGAGCAGTACTTC,CASSLIGPHIPYEQYF
NA,TRBJ1-1,NA,TRBV9,TGTGCCAGCAGCGGAGTTGAAGTGGCTGGTGAAGCTTTCTTT,CASSGVEVAGEAFF
NA,TRBJ2-5,NA,TRBV7-9,TGTGCCAGCAGCCAGAACGGCGGGGAAGAGACCCAGTACTTC,CASSQNGGEETQYF
NA,TRBJ1-2,NA,TRBV5-6,TGTGCCAGCAGCTTTGAGGGGAGGCCCTATGGCTACACCTTC,CASSFEGRPYGYTF
few,TRBJ1-2,NA,TRBV29-1,TGCAGCGACGCGACTGCCTATGGCTACACCTTC,CSDATAYGYTF
NA,TRBJ2-5,NA,TRBV27,TGTGCCAGCAGTACGCGAAGGTCGAGGGGGTCAGGTAAAGAGACCCAGTACTTC,CASSTRRSRGSGKETQYF
NA,TRBJ2-2,NA,TRBV13,TGTGCCAGCAGCTTACCATCGAACACCGGGGAGCTGTTTTTT,CASSLPSNTGELFF
NA,TRBJ2-3,NA,TRBV29-1,TGCAGCGGTGTTCAGGGCGCAGATACGCAGTATTTT,CSGVQGADTQYF
NA,TRBJ2-3,NA,TRBV7-3,TGTGCCAGCAGCCCGCAGGGCTCCCGCACAGATACGCAGTATTTT,CASSPQGSRTDTQYF
once,TRBJ2-7,NA,TRBV5-6,TGTGCCAGCAGCTTGCCACAGGGTTCCCCCTACGAGCAGTACTTC,CASSLPQGSPYEQYF
once,TRBJ2-7,TRBD2,TRBV6-1,TGTGCCAGCAGTGAATGGTGGACTAGCGGGGAAAACGAGCAGTACTTC,CASSEWWTSGENEQYF
NA,TRBJ2-6,TRBD2,TRBV2,TGTGCCACTTTAGCGGGGGGCCTCCCCTCTGGGGCCAACGTCCTGACTTTC,CATLAGGLPSGANVLTF
NA,TRBJ1-1,NA,TRBV19,TGTGCCAGTAGTATAGTTGGAGGCACTGAAGCTTTCTTT,CASSIVGGTEAFF
NA,TRBJ2-1,TRBD1,TRBV4-1,TGCGCCAGCAGCCAAGATTCCCTCGGGACAGGGGACAATGAGCAGTTCTTC,CASSQDSLGTGDNEQFF
few,TRBJ1-4,NA,TRBV9,TGTGCCAGCAGCCCGCGGAGCAGGGCTAATGAAAAACTGTTTTTT,CASSPRSRANEKLFF
NA,TRBJ2-7,NA,TRBV2,TGTGCCAGCTGGGGGGAGACCGGGACCCCTCCCTACGAGCAGTACTTC,CASWGETGTPPYEQYF
once,TRBJ2-7,NA,TRBV4-2,TGTGCCAGCAGCCAAGAGGGGACAACTGGCTACGAGCAGTACTTC,CASSQEGTTGYEQYF
NA,TRBJ2-7,TRBD1,TRBV7-8,TGTGCCAGCAGCCTAACCGGGACAGGGGCCTACGAGCAGTACTTC,CASSLTGTGAYEQYF
NA,TRBJ1-1,NA,TRBV5-4,TGTGCCAGCAGCTTGGCCACTGAAGCTTTCTTT,CASSLATEAFF
few,TRBJ2-7,TRBD1,TRBV7-9,TGTGCCAGCAGGCAAGACAGGGACGAGCAGTACTTC,CASRQDRDEQYF
NA,TRBJ2-7,TRBD1,TRBV29-1,TGCAGCGTTGCAGACAGGGGGGTCTACGAGCAGTACTTC,CSVADRGVYEQYF
few,TRBJ1-2,NA,TRBV6-1,TGTGCCAGCAGCCCTCGTGGGGCGCCCGGCTACACCTTC,CASSPRGAPGYTF
NA,TRBJ2-7,TRBD1,TRBV19,TGTGCCAGTTCACCGGGACAGGGGGCCTACGAGCAGTACTTC,CASSPGQGAYEQYF
NA,TRBJ2-1,NA,TRBV27,TGTGCCAGCAGTTTTGGTCTCGACAATGAGCAGTTCTTC,CASSFGLDNEQFF
NA,TRBJ1-1,NA,TRBV27,TGTGCCAGCAGCCCCACCCCCGGGAAGACTGAAGCTTTCTTT,CASSPTPGKTEAFF
NA,TRBJ2-3,NA,TRBV9,TGTGCCAGCAGCGGCAGAGGACCAAGGACAGATACGCAGTATTTT,CASSGRGPRTDTQYF
NA,TRBJ1-5,NA,TRBV7-9,TGTGCCAGCAGCTTTAACAGCAATCAGCCCCAGCATTTT,CASSFNSNQPQHF
NA,TRBJ1-4,NA,TRBV4-1,TGCGCCAGCAGCCAAGAGGCCTCCAAGCACTCAGAAAAACTGTTTTTT,CASSQEASKHSEKLFF
NA,TRBJ2-2,NA,TRBV7-8,TGTGCCAGCAGCCCGAGGGGGGCGAGCACCGGGGAGCTGTTTTTT,CASSPRGASTGELFF
few,TRBJ2-3,NA,TRBV15,TGTGCCACCAGCAGATGGGGAGTTGGCACAGATACGCAGTATTTT,CATSRWGVGTDTQYF
NA,TRBJ2-3,TRBD2,TRBV20-1,TGCAGTGCTAGTAGCGGGGGGCAGTATTTT,CSASSGGQYF
few,TRBJ2-5,NA,TRBV10-3,TGTGCCATCAGTGAGCTTCGACAGGACAGTATGGAGACCCAGTACTTC,CAISELRQDSMETQYF
once,TRBJ2-5,NA,TRBV5-1,TGCGCCAGCAGCACGGGGACGGACCAAGAGACCCAGTACTTC,CASSTGTDQETQYF
NA,TRBJ2-2,TRBD1,TRBV4-1,TGCGCCAGCAGCGATACCGGGACAGGGGATTGGGGGACCGGGGAGCTGTTTTTT,CASSDTGTGDWGTGELFF
few,TRBJ2-2,NA,TRBV5-1,TGCGCCAGCAGCGGGGAAGGGGAGCTGTTTTTT,CASSGEGELFF
NA,TRBJ1-5,NA,TRBV19,TGTGCCAGTAGTCAAGCTATAAGTCAGCCCCAGCATTTT,CASSQAISQPQHF